The 18 T cell receptor beta chains in this list originate from one sample, sequenced in a study of neurological immune-mediated disorders. The time point: longitudinal time-point 3. TCRdb re-analysed the 5' RACE reads in MiXCR, keeping a single row per CDR3 protein. The table shows approximately 100,000 distinct CDR3 sequences, with about 10% occurring only once. The material sequenced was PBMCs. The receptors were gathered from a female donor with HTLV-1-associated myelopathy (HAM/TSP).

This sequence joins TRBV7-2 and TRBJ2-5; 7 nucleotides agree with TRBD2. This CDR3 comprises 14 residues. Germline V gene data show CDR1 as SGHTA and CDR2 as FQGNSA. With V trimmed by 1 base and J by 3 bases, 2 bases remained unmatched. CDR3 in DNA: TGTGCCAGCAGCTTAGGGCTAGCGGAAGAGACCCAGTACTTC. It translates to CASSLGLAEETQYF. The full variable domain, its missing parts supplied by reference TRBV7-2 and TRBJ2-5, is GAGVSQSPSNKVTEKGKDVELRCDPISGHTALYWYRQSLGQGLEFLIYFQGNSAPDKSGLPSDRFSAERTGGSVSTLTIQRTQQEDSAVYLCASSLGLAEETQYFGPGTRLLVL.

This clonotype was found many times. This chain uses TRBV7-2 with TRBJ2-7; 7 bases match TRBD2. The V gene end was trimmed by 0 bases and the J gene end by 4 bases; junction bases not matched to a gene: 12. Germline CDR1 is SGHTA and CDR2 is FQGNSA. The CDR3 loop spans 17 amino acids. The CDR3 reads CASSLAHRALAEYEQYF. The CDR3 region has the DNA TGTGCCAGCAGCTTAGCTCACCGGGCGCTAGCGGAATACGAGCAGTACTTC. The entire variable domain, with the rest obtained from reference TRBV7-2 and TRBJ2-7, is as follows: GAGVSQSPSNKVTEKGKDVELRCDPISGHTALYWYRQSLGQGLEFLIYFQGNSAPDKSGLPSDRFSAERTGGSVSTLTIQRTQQEDSAVYLCASSLAHRALAEYEQYFGPGTRLTVT.

At least ten counts were recorded for this clonotype. V and J are TRBV18 and TRBJ2-3; 9 nucleotides agree with TRBD1. J lost 0 bases, V lost 5 bases, and 6 bases had no gene match. The CDR3 covers 16 residues. Germline CDR1 is KGHSH and CDR2 is LQKENI. Written as DNA, the CDR3 is TGTGCCAGCTCATCAACCGGGACAGGGAGCACAGATACGCAGTATTTT. Translation gives CASSSTGTGSTDTQYF.

The genes are TRBV25-1 and TRBJ2-5; TRBD1 matches at 7 bases. The CDR3 contains 15 residues. V lost 8 bases and J lost 3; bases outside the gene matches: 12. Germline CDR1 reads MGHDK; CDR2 reads SYGVNS. The CDR3 reads CASHLSGTGEETQYF. DNA for the CDR3: TGTGCCAGCCACCTATCAGGCACAGGGGAAGAGACCCAGTACTTC.

This clonotype was recorded at least ten times. The chain uses TRBV6-2 or TRBV6-3 and TRBJ2-3, with TRBD2 matching over 12 bases. With 6 bases clipped from V and 6 bases from J, the junction kept 13 bases outside the gene matches. From germline, CDR1 is MNHEY and CDR2 SVGEGT. This CDR3 is 17 amino acids long. The CDR3 here is CASSQRPSGGASDTQYF. CDR3 nucleotides: TGTGCCAGCAGCCAAAGACCTAGCGGGGGGGCCTCGGATACGCAGTATTTT.

V is TRBV20-1 and J is TRBJ2-7; the D gene could be TRBD1 or TRBD2 (5 bases each). V shed 0 bases and J shed 7 bases, with 22 bases lying between them. CDR1 is DFQATT and CDR2 is SNEGSKA in the germline V gene (reference sequence). The CDR3 is 16 amino acids. CDR3 bases: TGCAGTGCTAGAGATCCCTCAGGTGACCTGGGGGAGGAGCAGTACTTC. Translation: CSARDPSGDLGEEQYF.

This clonotype was found many times. The rearrangement links TRBV20-1 to TRBJ2-7, with D perhaps TRBD1 or TRBD2 (5 bases each). V lost 1 base and J lost 4, with 29 bases in between. CDR1 and CDR2 (germline): DFQATT, SNEGSKA (reference sequence). This CDR3 has 19 amino acids. This CDR3 reads CSARGLSEIPGPMWYEQYF. CDR3 nucleotide sequence: TGCAGTGCTAGAGGTCTGAGTGAAATACCGGGGCCGATGTGGTACGAGCAGTACTTC.

The V call is TRBV18, the J call TRBJ2-5, with a tentative D call TRBD1 (5 bases). Between the trimmed V and J ends, which lost 3 bases and 4 bases, there was a span of 12 bases. The CDR3 is 14 residues long. Germline V gene sequence: CDR1 KGHSH, CDR2 LQKENI. The CDR3: CASSPGQPRETQYF. The CDR3 nucleotides read TGTGCCAGCTCACCGGGGCAGCCCCGAGAGACCCAGTACTTC.

In its sample, this clonotype was seen many times. CDR3 residues: CASSLGIGRTEAFF. Here the CDR3 DNA reads TGCGCCAGCAGCTTGGGAATCGGGAGGACTGAAGCTTTCTTT. The gene calls are TRBV5-1 and TRBJ1-1; no clear D. CDR3 length: 14 residues. The germline V and J ends were trimmed by 0 bases and 5 bases, with 11 bases remaining between them. The germline V gene encodes CDR1 SGHRS and CDR2 YFSETQ.

This clonotype was counted ten times or more. This chain joins TRBV5-1 and TRBJ2-7, with D tentatively TRBD1 or TRBD2 (6 bases each). The length of the CDR3 is 13 residues. Deletions cut 3 bases from V and 3 bases from J, with 10 bases between. The germline V gene has CDR1 SGHRS and CDR2 YFSETQ. CDR3 amino acids: CASSSRGVYEQYF. CDR3 coding DNA: TGCGCCAGCAGCTCGAGGGGGGTCTACGAGCAGTACTTC. Drawing the rest from reference TRBV5-1 and TRBJ2-7, the complete variable domain is KAGVTQTPRYLIKTRGQQVTLSCSPISGHRSVSWYQQTPGQGLQFLFEYFSETQRNKGNFPGRFSGRQFSNSRSEMNVSTLELGDSALYLCASSSRGVYEQYFGPGTRLTVT.

This clonotype was found many times. This chain links TRBV7-2 with TRBJ2-1; D assignment may be TRBD1 or TRBD2 (5 bases each). Germline V lookup: CDR1 SGHTA, CDR2 FQGNSA. The CDR3 is 14 amino acids. With 7 bases removed from V and 0 bases from J, the gap between germline ends came to 10 bases. This chain's CDR3 is CASTRGRSYNEQFF. In nucleotides, the CDR3 is TGTGCCAGCACCCGGGGACGCTCCTACAATGAGCAGTTCTTC.

The chain carries TRBV27 and TRBJ2-5, with 8 nucleotides matching TRBD1. Per germline, CDR1 MNHEY and CDR2 SMNVEV (reference sequence). The length of the CDR3 is 16 residues. With 4 bases clipped from V and 5 bases from J, the junction kept 12 bases outside the gene matches. In nucleotides, the CDR3 is TGTGCCAGCAGTTCCCAAAGGGACAGGTGGTGGGAGACCCAGTACTTC. It codes for CASSSQRDRWWETQYF.

This clonotype has only a few counts. A read error may explain this, as a much larger clone is one base away. The chain carries TRBV4-2 and TRBJ2-5; TRBD1 might be the D (6 bases). This CDR3 comprises 15 residues. The germline V gene encodes CDR1 LGHNA and CDR2 YNFKEQ. V shed 3 bases and J shed 5 bases, with 16 bases lying between them. The CDR3 DNA reads as TGTGCCAGCAGCCATCAGACAGGAGTACATGAGACCCAGTACTTC. This gives the protein CASSHQTGVHETQYF.

This clonotype occurred many times. The chain couples TRBV7-2 to TRBJ2-7; TRBD2 matches at 12 bases. The CDR3 covers 15 residues. V trimming: 5 bases; J trimming: 2 bases; junction bases outside the gene matches: 4. Per the germline V gene, CDR1 is SGHTA and CDR2 is FQGNSA. The chain's CDR3 is CASSPTSGGPYEQYF. The CDR3 DNA sequence: TGTGCCAGCAGCCCGACTAGCGGGGGACCCTACGAGCAGTACTTC.

This clonotype showed up just a few times. The chain recombines TRBV5-1 with TRBJ2-1; 7 bases line up with TRBD2. The length of the CDR3 is 13 residues. V lost 6 bases, J lost 5 bases, and 5 bases stayed unmatched. Germline V gene lookup returns CDR1 SGHRS and CDR2 YFSETQ. CDR3 in DNA: TGCGCCAGCAAGGCGGGGGAGGACAATGAGCAGTTCTTC. Its protein is CASKAGEDNEQFF.

Ten or more counts support this clonotype. This rearrangement joins TRBV28 to TRBJ1-2, with 11 positions matching TRBD1. V shed 7 bases and J 7 bases; nucleotides not matched to a gene: 8. The CDR3 is 14 residues long. Germline V gene data show CDR1 as MDHEN and CDR2 as SYDVKM. The CDR3 loop reads CASTPGQGAGGYTF. In DNA, the CDR3 is TGTGCCAGCACACCCGGACAGGGGGCGGGTGGCTACACCTTC.

The sample holds many counts of this clonotype. The V call is TRBV5-1, the J call TRBJ2-2; D might be TRBD1 or TRBD2, each matching 5 bases. Per the germline V gene, CDR1 is SGHRS and CDR2 is YFSETQ. V dropped 7 bases and J dropped 5 bases, with 15 bases sitting between them. There are 14 residues in the CDR3. The CDR3 is CASSPGPRTGELFF. In DNA form, the CDR3 reads TGCGCCAGCTCCCCGGGACCACGGACCGGGGAGCTGTTTTTT.

J is TRBJ1-4 and V is TRBV20-1, with TRBD1 matching over 8 bases. This CDR3 contains 13 residues. Trimming cost V 6 bases and J 6 bases; bases outside gene matches: 6. In germline, CDR1 is DFQATT, CDR2 SNEGSKA (reference sequence). The CDR3 bases are TGCAGTGCCAGGACCAGGGGGCATGAAAAACTGTTTTTT. It codes for CSARTRGHEKLFF.